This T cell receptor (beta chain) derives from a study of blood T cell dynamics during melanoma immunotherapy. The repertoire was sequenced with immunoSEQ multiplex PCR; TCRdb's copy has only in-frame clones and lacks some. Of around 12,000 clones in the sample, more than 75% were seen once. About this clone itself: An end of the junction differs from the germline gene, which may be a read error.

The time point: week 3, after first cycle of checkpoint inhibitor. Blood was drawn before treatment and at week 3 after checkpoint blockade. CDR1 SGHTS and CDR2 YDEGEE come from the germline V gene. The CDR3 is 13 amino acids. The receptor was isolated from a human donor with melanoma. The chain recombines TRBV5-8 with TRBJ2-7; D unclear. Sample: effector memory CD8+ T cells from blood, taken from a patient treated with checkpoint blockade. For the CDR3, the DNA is TGTGCCAGCAGCTTGGGGGTTTCGGGTGTGCGAGACTTC. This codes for CASSLGVSGVRDF.